The 21 T cell receptor beta chains given below trace back to one sample, sequenced in a study of T cells after yellow fever vaccination. TCRdb fed the 5' RACE reads into MiXCR, producing one record per CDR3 protein. The profile covers some 350,000 distinct CDR3 sequences, with 11% appearing a single time and roughly 18% taken by the ten largest. The material sequenced was PBMCs, taken on the day of the first yellow fever vaccination. These receptor sequences come from a man aged 18-30 years who received the YFV17D yellow fever vaccine.

The chain recombines TRBV18 with TRBJ2-7; D possibly corresponds to TRBD2 (6 bases). Per the germline V gene, CDR1 is KGHSH and CDR2 is LQKENI. V was clipped by 6 bases and J by 7 bases, with 13 bases between them. The CDR3 contains 12 residues. CDR3 bases: TGTGCCAGCTCTCCGGTTGGGGGGGAGCAGTACGTC. Amino acid sequence: CASSPVGGEQYV.

The chain recombines TRBV29-1 with TRBJ2-5, with a possible D match to TRBD2 (5 bases). The length of the CDR3 is 11 residues. Germline loops: CDR1 SQVTM, CDR2 ANQGSEA. V was clipped by 1 base and J by 7 bases, with 7 bases between them. CDR3 protein: CSVEVEGTQYF. The CDR3 region has the DNA TGCAGCGTTGAAGTAGAGGGGACCCAGTACTTC.

This clonotype has ten or more counts. This chain joins TRBV29-1 and TRBJ1-1, with unresolved D. This CDR3 comprises 12 residues. Germline CDR1 reads SQVTM; CDR2 reads ANQGSEA. The V end was cut by 4 bases, the J end by 1 base, with 7 bases between. The CDR3 loop is CSVVGRNTEAFF. The DNA of the CDR3 is TGCAGCGTTGTAGGCAGGAACACTGAAGCTTTCTTT.

In its sample, this clonotype was seen many times. J is TRBJ1-3 and V is TRBV12-3 or TRBV12-4; no reliable D call. CDR3 size: 14 residues. V was clipped by 7 bases and J by 0 bases, with 10 bases between them. CDR3 DNA sequence: TGTGCCAGCACCCTAAGAATCTCTGGAAACACCATATATTTT. Its protein is CASTLRISGNTIYF.

The table lists this clonotype with many counts. The rearrangement uses TRBV6-2 or TRBV6-3 and TRBJ1-6, with no clear D. This CDR3 spans 13 amino acids. In germline, CDR1 is MNHEY, CDR2 SVGEGT. Trimming pared 6 bases from V and 6 bases from J, leaving 9 bases between. The CDR3 DNA is TGTGCCAGCAGGCTCAGGATTAATTCACCCCTCCACTTT. It codes for CASRLRINSPLHF.

This clonotype was seen at least ten times. This sequence joins TRBV7-2 and TRBJ2-1; TRBD1 agrees at 9 bases. Germline assignment: CDR1 SGHTA and CDR2 FQGNSA. The CDR3 length is 17 residues. Unmatched junction bases numbered 10, after V lost 1 base and J lost 6 bases. The CDR3 DNA is TGTGCCAGCAGCTTAGTCCCGGGACAGGGACCTTTCAATGAGCAGTTCTTC. Translation gives CASSLVPGQGPFNEQFF.

V gene TRBV14 combines with J gene TRBJ2-7; TRBD1 aligns across 8 bases. Germline CDR1 is SGHDN and CDR2 is FVKESK. CDR3 length: 14 amino acids. V was pared by 4 bases and J by 5 bases, with 7 bases of the junction left unmatched. In DNA form, the CDR3 reads TGTGCCAGCAGCCCCTGGACAGGGTTCGACGAGCAGTACTTC. Its translation: CASSPWTGFDEQYF.

This chain links TRBV2 with TRBJ2-1, with TRBD2 matching over 9 bases. Germline V gene sequence: CDR1 SNHLY, CDR2 FYNNEI. V shed 7 bases, J shed 7 bases, and the junction held 14 bases outside the gene matches. There are 16 residues in the CDR3. CDR3 in amino acids: CASNPAASGVRNEQFF. Written as DNA, the CDR3 is TGTGCCAGCAACCCGGCAGCTAGCGGGGTCCGTAATGAGCAGTTCTTC.

The J gene is TRBJ2-7, the V gene TRBV6-2 or TRBV6-3; 11 nucleotides align to TRBD1. The CDR3 is made up of 15 amino acids. CDR1 is MNHEY, CDR2 SVGEGT, per germline. J lost 6 bases, V lost 5 bases, and 9 bases had no gene match. CDR3 nucleotide sequence: TGTGCCAGCAGTCGGGACAGGGGGACGGTTACCGAGCAGTACGTC. Amino acids: CASSRDRGTVTEQYV.

This clonotype was picked up a small number of times. The rearrangement links TRBV11-2 to TRBJ2-2; D is unclear. V was cut by 5 bases and J by 6 bases, with 10 bases left in between. In germline, CDR1 is SGHAT, CDR2 FQNNGV. CDR3 length: 13 amino acids. CDR3 DNA sequence: TGTGCCAGCAGCCTATTAGTTTCCGGGGAGCTGTTTTTT. Amino acid sequence: CASSLLVSGELFF.

The chain carries TRBV7-2 and TRBJ1-3; D is unclear. CDR1 and CDR2 from the germline V gene are SGHTA and FQGNSA. The CDR3 is made up of 16 amino acids. The germline V and J ends were trimmed by 3 bases and 0 bases, with 12 bases remaining between them. In DNA form, the CDR3 reads TGTGCCAGCAGCTTGATAACGGCCAACTCTGGAAACACCATATATTTT. It specifies CASSLITANSGNTIYF.

This clonotype has just a few counts. V gene TRBV20-1 combines with J gene TRBJ2-3; no firm D call. Trimming removed 3 bases from V and 4 bases from J, with 5 bases in between. CDR3 size: 11 residues. Germline V gene sequence: CDR1 DFQATT, CDR2 SNEGSKA (reference sequence). CDR3 DNA: TGCAGTGCTAGGTTTGCAGATACGCAGTATTTT. This gives the protein CSARFADTQYF.

The genes are TRBV18 and TRBJ2-7; D might be TRBD1 (6 bases). The CDR3 runs to 13 residues. Germline CDR1 is KGHSH and CDR2 is LQKENI. V was pared by 0 bases and J by 7 bases, with 10 bases between. The CDR3 DNA is TGTGCCAGCTCACCACCGGGGGCTCGGGAGCAGTACGTC. It is translated as CASSPPGAREQYV.

The sample holds many counts of this clonotype. The rearrangement joins TRBV5-5 to TRBJ2-7; D is perhaps TRBD1 (6 bases). This CDR3 has 12 amino acids. The germline CDR1 and CDR2 sequences are SGHKS and YYEKEE (reference sequence). The ends were cut back, 4 bases at V and 4 bases at J, with 9 bases in the middle. CDR3 region: CASSAGEYEQYV. The CDR3, as DNA: TGTGCCAGCAGCGCAGGGGAGTACGAGCAGTACGTC.

V and J are TRBV15 and TRBJ1-6, with a weak D call TRBD1 (5 bases). Trimming removed 1 base at V and 10 bases at J, with 8 bases between. The CDR3 sequence is 13 residues long. Germline CDR1 and CDR2: LNHNV and YYDKDF (reference sequence). CDR3 sequence: CATSRAGASPLHF. The CDR3 DNA sequence: TGTGCCACCAGCAGAGCCGGGGCATCACCCCTCCACTTT.

This clonotype has a count of ten or more. This chain links TRBV7-9 with TRBJ2-3; D is unresolved. Trimming left V 1 base short and J 9 bases short, with 11 bases between. CDR1 is SEHNR, CDR2 FQNEAQ, per germline (reference sequence). The CDR3 totals 13 residues. The CDR3 is CASSLEGAGTQYF. CDR3 nucleotide sequence: TGTGCCAGCAGCTTAGAGGGTGCCGGGACGCAGTATTTT.

This clonotype was picked up a small number of times. V is TRBV5-4 and J is TRBJ2-3; D may be TRBD1 (5 bases). The V end lost 4 bases, the J end lost 6 bases, and 15 bases lay between the germline ends. The CDR3 loop spans 14 amino acids. The V gene's germline CDR1 is SGHNT and CDR2 YYREEE (reference sequence). The CDR3 bases are TGTGCCAGCAGCCAAGGGGCCCCCGTCGATACGCAGTATTTT. This gives the protein CASSQGAPVDTQYF.

The chain joins TRBV28 to TRBJ1-2, with D perhaps matching TRBD1 (5 bases). Deletions cut 5 bases from V and 7 bases from J, with 11 bases between. The CDR3 runs to 12 residues. Germline V gives CDR1 MDHEN, CDR2 SYDVKM. Here the CDR3 reads CASSPAGSGYTF. As DNA, the CDR3 is TGTGCCAGCAGTCCCGCAGGGAGTGGCTACACCTTC.

The table lists this clonotype with a few counts. The chain combines TRBV6-1 with TRBJ2-5; the match to TRBD1 covers 9 bases. CDR3 length: 15 amino acids. V gave up 6 bases and J gave up 1 base; unmatched junction bases: 6. The V gene's germline CDR1 is MNHNS and CDR2 SASEGT. CDR3 sequence (DNA): TGTGCCAGCAGCGAAACAGGGGGCGGCCAAGAGACCCAGTACTTC. Translation: CASSETGGGQETQYF.

This clonotype has a handful of counts. The chain employs TRBV7-2 and TRBJ2-7; the D gene is possibly TRBD1 (6 bases). The germline CDR1 and CDR2 sequences are SGHTA and FQGNSA. The CDR3 has 14 amino acids. With 0 bases removed from V and 4 bases from J, the gap between germline ends came to 10 bases. CDR3 nucleotide sequence: TGTGCCAGCAGCTTAGCAGACAGGTATTACGAGCAGTACTTC. Its protein product is CASSLADRYYEQYF.

This clonotype was counted at least ten times. V is TRBV4-1 and J is TRBJ2-3; no reliable D call. Trimming cost V 1 base and J 5 bases, with 19 bases left between them. The germline V gene has CDR1 MGHRA and CDR2 YSYEKL. CDR3 length equals 17 residues. The chain's CDR3 is CASSQVGRTEGGDTQYF. The CDR3 region has the DNA TGCGCCAGCAGCCAAGTGGGAAGAACCGAAGGTGGAGATACGCAGTATTTT.